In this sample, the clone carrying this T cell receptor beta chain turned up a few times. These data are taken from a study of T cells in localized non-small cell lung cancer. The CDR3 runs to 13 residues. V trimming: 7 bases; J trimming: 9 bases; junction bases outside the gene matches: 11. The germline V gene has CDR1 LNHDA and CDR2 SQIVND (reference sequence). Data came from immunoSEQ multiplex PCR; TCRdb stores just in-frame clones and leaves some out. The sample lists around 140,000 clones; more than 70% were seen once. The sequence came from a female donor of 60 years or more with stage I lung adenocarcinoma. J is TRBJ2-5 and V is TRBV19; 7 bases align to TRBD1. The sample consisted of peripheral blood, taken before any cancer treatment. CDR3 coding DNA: TGTGCCAGTAAGGGGACAGTCTTGGGGCCCCAGTACTTC. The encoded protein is CASKGTVLGPQYF.